This entry is about one T cell receptor beta chain. This specimen comes from a study of blood T cell repertoires in COVID-19. Germline V gives CDR1 SNHLY, CDR2 FYNNEI. The ends lost 7 bases at V and 8 bases at J; junction bases unmatched: 7. CDR3 length: 13 residues. This table comes from immunoSEQ multiplex PCR, and its TCRdb copy is limited to in-frame clones, with some not included. The sample records roughly 250,000 clones, roughly four fifths being singletons. The gene calls are TRBV2 and TRBJ1-3; 8 nucleotides line up with TRBD1. This TCR was sampled from a woman in her forties or fifties with acute or convalescent COVID-19. The source material was peripheral blood. Here the CDR3 reads CASNGQGSDTIYF. DNA of the CDR3: TGTGCCAGCAACGGACAGGGAAGCGACACCATATATTTT.